The present entry profiles one T cell receptor beta chain with its context. The CDR3 covers 14 residues. The V end lost 5 bases, the J end lost 5 bases, and 16 bases lay between the germline ends. Germline lookup yields CDR1 SGHVS and CDR2 FQNEAQ. This sample stems from a study of T-cell reconstitution after alpha-beta-depleted transplantation in children. Unique molecular identifiers were used in preparing the TCRbeta library. One entry per CDR3 protein results from TCRdb running MiXCR on the PCR reads. The sample yields about 590,000 distinct CDR3 sequences, approximately 12% seen once. The chain links TRBV7-8 to TRBJ2-7; perhaps TRBD1 as D (6 bases). The origin of this receptor is a male patient aged 10-17 years who had a stem cell transplant for acute myeloid leukemia, so the T cells may come from the graft donor. Sequencing used PBMCs, mostly from graft donor cells, obtained 360 days after TCRalphabeta/CD19-depleted stem cell transplant. CDR3 region: CASSPSPSGDEQYF. The CDR3 DNA sequence: TGTGCCAGCAGCCCTAGCCCCTCAGGGGACGAGCAGTACTTC.